Below are 9 T cell receptor beta chains sequenced from a single sample in a study of OX40 agonist ivuxolimab in advanced cancers. Sequenced by immunoSEQ multiplex PCR; TCRdb stores in-frame clones only, minus some. The sample includes approximately 70,000 clones, 75% to 85% of them seen just once. Sample: CD4+ or CD8+ T cells sorted from blood, taken in a trial of the OX40 agonist ivuxolimab. The receptors shown here come from an adult with an advanced solid tumor such as melanoma, head and neck, liver or kidney cancer.

The CDR3 DNA reads as TGTGCCAGCAGCCAGCGGGGGGGCCAGGGAGATACGCAGTATTTT. Its protein product is CASSQRGGQGDTQYF. The genes are TRBV11-3 and TRBJ2-3; 10 bases agree with TRBD2. CDR1 and CDR2 from the germline V gene are SGHNT and YENEEA. V was clipped by 5 bases and J by 5 bases; unmatched bases: 7. The CDR3 spans 15 residues.

This clone has a single count. The V call is TRBV28, the J call TRBJ1-6; no firm D call. The ends were cut back, 5 bases at V and 6 bases at J, with 11 bases in the middle. The V gene's germline CDR1 is MDHEN and CDR2 SYDVKM. The CDR3 loop spans 14 amino acids. CDR3 DNA sequence: TGTGCCAGCAGTACTGGACGGCCTAATTCACCCCTCCACTTT. This gives the protein CASSTGRPNSPLHF.

The V call is TRBV6-1, the J call TRBJ2-7; D ambiguous. This CDR3 has 14 residues. Trimming cost V 1 base and J 3 bases, with 10 bases left between them. CDR1 is MNHNS, CDR2 SASEGT, per germline. The CDR3 region is CASSEGFRFYEQYV. Written as DNA, the CDR3 is TGTGCCAGCAGTGAAGGGTTCCGGTTCTACGAGCAGTACGTC.

The chain links TRBV30 to TRBJ1-4; TRBD1 matches 9 bases. This CDR3 is built from 13 residues. After removal of 1 base from V and 12 bases from J, the junction contained 6 bases not matched to a gene. The germline gives CDR1 GTSNPN, CDR2 SVGIG (reference sequence). The CDR3 region is CAWSGGDREELFF. CDR3 coding DNA: TGTGCCTGGAGTGGGGGGGACAGGGAAGAACTGTTTTTT.

The rearrangement links TRBV11-2 to TRBJ2-3, with 13 bases lining up with TRBD2. The CDR3 runs 17 residues. The J segment lost 1 base and the V segment lost 5 bases, leaving 6 bases of the junction unmatched. The germline V gene encodes CDR1 SGHAT and CDR2 FQNNGV. CDR3 protein: CASSRWTSGGRTDTQYF. The CDR3 region has the DNA TGTGCCAGCAGCCGGTGGACTAGCGGGGGCCGCACAGATACGCAGTATTTT.

This clone occurred once. Different DNA sequences within this sample yield the same CDR3. The V call is TRBV7-6, the J call TRBJ2-1, with D perhaps being TRBD1 or TRBD2 (5 bases each). The CDR3 runs to 15 residues. Looked up from germline, CDR1 is SGHVS and CDR2 is FNYEAQ. Trimming took 6 bases from V and 3 from J, leaving 15 bases between them. DNA for the CDR3: TGTGCCAGCAGACATGGGACGGGTAACTACAATGAGCAGTTCTTC. This sequence encodes CASRHGTGNYNEQFF.

The V gene is TRBV27, the J gene TRBJ2-2; either TRBD1 or TRBD2 may supply D (5 bases each). The germline V and J ends were trimmed by 6 bases and 2 bases, with 10 bases remaining between them. CDR1 is MNHEY, CDR2 SMNVEV, per germline (reference sequence). The CDR3 consists of 14 residues. CDR3 loop: CASRAGRNTGELFF. The DNA of the CDR3 is TGTGCCAGCAGGGCAGGGAGAAACACCGGGGAGCTGTTTTTT.

The chain employs TRBV7-9 and TRBJ2-2; 9 bases agree with TRBD1. Trimming at V came to 5 bases and at J to 0 bases, leaving 4 bases not matched to a gene. The CDR3 has 16 residues. From germline, CDR1 is SEHNR and CDR2 FQNEAQ (reference sequence). The CDR3 DNA reads TGTGCCAGCAGCGTAAGGGACAGGGCGAACACCGGGGAGCTGTTTTTT. It yields the protein CASSVRDRANTGELFF. Together with reference TRBV7-9 and TRBJ2-2, the CDR3 gives the full variable domain: DTGVSQNPRHKITKRGQNVTFRCDPISEHNRLYWYRQTLGQGPEFLTYFQNEAQLEKSRLLSDRFSAERPKGSFSTLEIQRTEQGDSAMYLCASSVRDRANTGELFFGEGSRLTVL.

The chain uses TRBV5-6 and TRBJ2-5, with TRBD1 matching 7 bases. The J call is in doubt because the DNA end fits TRBJ2-7 better. The germline V gene has CDR1 SGHDT and CDR2 YYEEEE. This CDR3 has 18 residues. The CDR3 region is CASSPPPKTGTVDYEQYF. CDR3 DNA: TGTGCCAGCAGCCCCCCTCCGAAAACCGGGACAGTTGACTACGAGCAGTACTTC.